The source of this TCR beta chain is a study of OX40 agonist ivuxolimab in advanced cancers. Study-level information: The patients received agonistic anti-OX40 (CD134) antibody ivuxolimab. Overall study results and limits: In the expanded peripheral T cells, antigen specificity was never determined.

Notes on this clone: The target antigen is unknown.

The CDR3 runs 16 residues. From germline, CDR1 is SGHDT and CDR2 YYEEEE. V was pared by 2 bases and J by 4 bases, with 8 bases of the junction left unmatched. Profiling relied on immunoSEQ multiplex PCR, and the TCRdb table lists in-frame clones only, not all of them. The sample lists some 50,000 clones; roughly 85% were seen once. The chain uses TRBV5-6 and TRBJ2-3; TRBD2 agrees at 9 bases. The specimen was CD4+ or CD8+ T cells sorted from blood, collected in a trial of the OX40 agonist ivuxolimab. The sequence was collected from an adult with an advanced solid tumor such as melanoma, head and neck, liver or kidney cancer. The CDR3 DNA reads TGTGCCAGCAGCTTCCTTAGCGGGGGTCTGCCAGATACGCAGTATTTT. Its translation: CASSFLSGGLPDTQYF.